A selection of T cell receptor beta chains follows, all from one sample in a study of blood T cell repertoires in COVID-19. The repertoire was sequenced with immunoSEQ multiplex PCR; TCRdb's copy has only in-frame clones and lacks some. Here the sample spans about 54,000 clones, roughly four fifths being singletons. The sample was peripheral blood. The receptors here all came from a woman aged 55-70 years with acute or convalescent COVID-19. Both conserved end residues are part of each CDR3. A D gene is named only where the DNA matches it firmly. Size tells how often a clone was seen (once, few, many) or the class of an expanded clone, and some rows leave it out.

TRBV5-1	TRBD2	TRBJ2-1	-	TGCGCCAGCAGCTTGGGGAGGTTAGCGGGCTACAATGAGCAGTTCTTC	CASSLGRLAGYNEQFF
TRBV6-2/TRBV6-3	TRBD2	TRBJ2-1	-	TGTGCCAGCAGTTACCTCCGGGGGGGCCTTAGGAATGAGCAGTTCTTC	CASSYLRGGLRNEQFF
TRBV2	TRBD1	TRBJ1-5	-	TGTGCCAGCAGGCCTACAGGGGCCAATCAGCCCCAGCATTTT	CASRPTGANQPQHF
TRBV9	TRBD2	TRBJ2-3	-	TGTGCCAGCAGTGGACTAGCGGGGGGGCGCACAGATACGCAGTATTTT	CASSGLAGGRTDTQYF
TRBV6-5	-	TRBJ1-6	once	TGTGCCGGGGGGGGCGGCGGCTCCTATAATTCACCCCTCCACTTT	CAGGGGGSYNSPLHF
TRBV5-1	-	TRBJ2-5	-	TGCGCCAGCAGCGTGTTACAGGGAATAGCAGAGACCCAGTACTTC	CASSVLQGIAETQYF
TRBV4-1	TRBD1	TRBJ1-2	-	TGCGCCAGCAGCCAAGGAACACAGGGGAACTATGGCTACACCTTC	CASSQGTQGNYGYTF
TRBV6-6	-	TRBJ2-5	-	TGTGCCAGCAGTTACCGCGGGGCCGGGGAGACCCAGTACTTC	CASSYRGAGETQYF
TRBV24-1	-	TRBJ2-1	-	TGTGCCACCAGTGACCGAATGACAGGAAGCTCCTACAATGAGCAGTTCTTC	CATSDRMTGSSYNEQFF
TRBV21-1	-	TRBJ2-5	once	TGTGCCAGCAGCAAAGACCGGGGGACTCAAGAGACCCAGTACTTC	CASSKDRGTQETQYF
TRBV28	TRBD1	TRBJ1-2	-	TGTGCCAGCCTAACAGGGGGGGAGGGCTATGGCTACACCTTC	CASLTGGEGYGYTF
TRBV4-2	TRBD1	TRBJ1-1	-	TGTGCCAGCAGCCAGGAGAACAGGGGAAGGGCTGAAGCTTTCTTT	CASSQENRGRAEAFF
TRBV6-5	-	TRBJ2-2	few	TGTGCCAGCAGAGGCCCGGGACAGAACACCGGGGAGCTGTTTTTT	CASRGPGQNTGELFF
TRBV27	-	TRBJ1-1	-	TGTGCCAGCAGTTTAACGAACATGAACACTGAAGCTTTCTTT	CASSLTNMNTEAFF
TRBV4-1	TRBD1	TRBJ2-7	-	TGCGCCAGCAGCCAGGAGGGACAGGGGGATCGCGAGCAGTACTTC	CASSQEGQGDREQYF
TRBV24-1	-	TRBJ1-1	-	TGTGCCACCAGTGATTCCTCGCGCACTGAAGCTTTCTTT	CATSDSSRTEAFF
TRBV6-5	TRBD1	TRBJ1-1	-	TGTGCCAGCAGTTACTCTGTCGGGACAGGGAGCGCTTTCTTT	CASSYSVGTGSAFF
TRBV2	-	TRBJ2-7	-	TGTGCCAGCAGTGAAGCTCGGGTGCGTGCCGGGACTTTAGGCTGGTCCTACGAGCAGTACTTC	CASSEARVRAGTLGWSYEQYF
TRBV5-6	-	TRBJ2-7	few	TGTGCCAGCAGCTATCGACAGGACCTGAACACCTACGAGCAGTACTTC	CASSYRQDLNTYEQYF
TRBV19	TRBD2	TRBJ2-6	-	TGTGCCAGTGAGAGCGGGAGGGCAGCGGGGGCCAACGTCCTGACTTTC	CASESGRAAGANVLTF
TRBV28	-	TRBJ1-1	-	TGTGCCAGCAGTTTATCCGGGCGGGTCTTCGGAGAGATGAACACTGAAGCTTTCTTT	CASSLSGRVFGEMNTEAFF
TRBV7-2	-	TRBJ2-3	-	TGTGCCAGCAGCCCATTTGGGGCGACAGGCTACACAGATACGCAGTATTTT	CASSPFGATGYTDTQYF
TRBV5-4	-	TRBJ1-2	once	TGTGCCAGCAGCCCCACCGGGGGGGAGGGCTGGGGCTACACCTTC	CASSPTGGEGWGYTF
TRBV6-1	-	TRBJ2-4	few	TGTGCCAGCAGTGAACTTGCGAGCGACCCACTAGCCAAAAACATTCAGTACTTC	CASSELASDPLAKNIQYF
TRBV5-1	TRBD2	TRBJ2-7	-	TGCGCCAGCAGCTTGGGACTAGCTCCCGGCGAGCAGTACTTC	CASSLGLAPGEQYF
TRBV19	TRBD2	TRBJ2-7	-	TGTGCCAGTAGTATAGAAGTTTCGAGCGGGAGGGCCACGCAGTACTTC	CASSIEVSSGRATQYF
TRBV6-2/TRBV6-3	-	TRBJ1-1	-	TGTGCCAGCAGTTACTGGTGGGGCGCAGCTTTCTTT	CASSYWWGAAFF
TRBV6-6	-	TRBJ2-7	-	TGTGCCAGCAGTTACCCCCCCGGGACACCTTACGAGCAGTACTTC	CASSYPPGTPYEQYF
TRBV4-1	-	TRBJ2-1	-	TGCGCCAGCAGCCAAGTTGCCAGGGCAGGTGATTCCTACAATGAGCAGTTCTTC	CASSQVARAGDSYNEQFF
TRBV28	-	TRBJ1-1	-	TGTGCCAGCAGCAGCGGGACCTCGTTTGGGAACACTGAAGCTTTCTTT	CASSSGTSFGNTEAFF
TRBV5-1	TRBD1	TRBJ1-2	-	TGCGCCAGCAGCCCCCTGGGACAGGGTGGAGGCTACACCTTC	CASSPLGQGGGYTF
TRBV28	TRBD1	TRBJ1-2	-	TGTGCCAGCAGTTCGACAGGGGAAGCTTACTATGGCTACACCTTC	CASSSTGEAYYGYTF
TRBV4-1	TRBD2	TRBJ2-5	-	TGCGCCAGCAGCCGCGGGACTAGCGGGAGGGCCGGGACCCAGTACTTC	CASSRGTSGRAGTQYF
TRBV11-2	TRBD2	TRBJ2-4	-	TGTGCCAGCAGCAAAAACCAGCGGGAGTCGAGCAAAAACATTCAGTACTTC	CASSKNQRESSKNIQYF
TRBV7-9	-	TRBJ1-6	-	TGTGCCAGCAGCCCGGGTCCTACCTTGTTAGGTGATTCACCCCTCCACTTT	CASSPGPTLLGDSPLHF
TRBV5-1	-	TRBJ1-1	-	TGCGCCAGCAGCTTGGGCCCGGGGAAAAGGGAAGCTTTCTTT	CASSLGPGKREAFF
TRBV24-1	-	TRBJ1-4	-	TGTGCCACCAGTGTGATCAGGGGAACTAATGAAAAACTGTTTTTT	CATSVIRGTNEKLFF
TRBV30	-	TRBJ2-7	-	TGTGCCAGCCGGACAGCCGGCTCCTACGAGCAGTACTTC	CASRTAGSYEQYF
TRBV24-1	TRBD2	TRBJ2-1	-	TGTGCCACCAGTGATTCCCTTAGCGGGATGCAGTTCTTC	CATSDSLSGMQFF
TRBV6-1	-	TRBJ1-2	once	TGTGCCAGCAGTGAATCGCAGGGGTATGGCTACACCTTC	CASSESQGYGYTF
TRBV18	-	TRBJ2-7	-	TGTGCCAGCTCACCACCCGGGGGACAGAAGTACGAGCAGTACTTC	CASSPPGGQKYEQYF
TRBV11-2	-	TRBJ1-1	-	TGTGCCAGCAGCTCGACCCAGGGGCGAGGCACTGAAGCTTTCTTT	CASSSTQGRGTEAFF
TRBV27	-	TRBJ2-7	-	TGTGCCAGCAGTTTATCCGGGGTCTACGAGCAGTACTTC	CASSLSGVYEQYF
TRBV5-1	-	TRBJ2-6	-	TGCGCCAGCAGCTTGGGCGGCTCTGGGGCCAACGTCCTGACTTTC	CASSLGGSGANVLTF
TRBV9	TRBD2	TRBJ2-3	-	TGTGCCAGCAGCGGCGTGAATCTAGCGGGGTTCACAGATACGCAGTATTTT	CASSGVNLAGFTDTQYF
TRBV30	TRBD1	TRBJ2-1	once	TGTGCCTGGAGTGTACGGTTGAGGGGGCGTTACAATGAGCAGTTCTTC	CAWSVRLRGRYNEQFF
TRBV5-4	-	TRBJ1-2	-	TGTGCCAGCAGCTTGCAGCTCATGATGGAGGATGGCTACACCTTC	CASSLQLMMEDGYTF
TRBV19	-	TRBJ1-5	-	TGTGCCAGTGTAGGAGGGGCAGGGCGCAATCAGCCCCAGCATTTT	CASVGGAGRNQPQHF
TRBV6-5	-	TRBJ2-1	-	TGTGCCAGCAGTTATGCGGGACGGCGGAATGAGCAGTTCTTC	CASSYAGRRNEQFF
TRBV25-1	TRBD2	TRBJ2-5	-	TGTGCCAGCAGTGAATGGGGCCCTAGCGGGGGCGAACAAGAGACCCAGTACTTC	CASSEWGPSGGEQETQYF
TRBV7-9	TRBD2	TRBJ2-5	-	TGTGCCAGCAGCTCGATTGCGGGAGTCGTGGAGACCCAGTACTTC	CASSSIAGVVETQYF
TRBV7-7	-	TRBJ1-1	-	TGTGCTAGCAGGGAACAGCCGAACACTGAAGCTTTCTTT	CASREQPNTEAFF
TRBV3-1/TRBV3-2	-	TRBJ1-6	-	TGTGCCAGCAGCCAAGAGGCGGGGTCTGGTTCACCCCTCCACTTT	CASSQEAGSGSPLHF
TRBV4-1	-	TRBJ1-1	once	TGCGCCAGCAGCCAAGTAGGGGCCTCTGAAGCTTTCTTT	CASSQVGASEAFF
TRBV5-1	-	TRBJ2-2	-	TGCGCCAGCAGGTGGGACATCAACACCGGGGAGCTGTTTTTT	CASRWDINTGELFF